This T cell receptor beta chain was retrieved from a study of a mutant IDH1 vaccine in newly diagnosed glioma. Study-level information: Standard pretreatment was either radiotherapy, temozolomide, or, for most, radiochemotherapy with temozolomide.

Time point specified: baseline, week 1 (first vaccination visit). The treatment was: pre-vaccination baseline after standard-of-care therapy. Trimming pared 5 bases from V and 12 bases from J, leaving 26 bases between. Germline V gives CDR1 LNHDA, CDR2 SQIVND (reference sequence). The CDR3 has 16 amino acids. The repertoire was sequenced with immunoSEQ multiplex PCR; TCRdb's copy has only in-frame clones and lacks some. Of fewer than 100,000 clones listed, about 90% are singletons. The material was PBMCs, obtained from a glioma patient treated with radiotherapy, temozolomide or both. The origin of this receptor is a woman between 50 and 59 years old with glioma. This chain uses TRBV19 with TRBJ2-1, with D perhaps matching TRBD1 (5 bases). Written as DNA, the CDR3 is TGTGCCAGTAGTCCGGGCCCAGGGCAGGACCACTTGGGGCAGTTCTTC. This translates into CASSPGPGQDHLGQFF.